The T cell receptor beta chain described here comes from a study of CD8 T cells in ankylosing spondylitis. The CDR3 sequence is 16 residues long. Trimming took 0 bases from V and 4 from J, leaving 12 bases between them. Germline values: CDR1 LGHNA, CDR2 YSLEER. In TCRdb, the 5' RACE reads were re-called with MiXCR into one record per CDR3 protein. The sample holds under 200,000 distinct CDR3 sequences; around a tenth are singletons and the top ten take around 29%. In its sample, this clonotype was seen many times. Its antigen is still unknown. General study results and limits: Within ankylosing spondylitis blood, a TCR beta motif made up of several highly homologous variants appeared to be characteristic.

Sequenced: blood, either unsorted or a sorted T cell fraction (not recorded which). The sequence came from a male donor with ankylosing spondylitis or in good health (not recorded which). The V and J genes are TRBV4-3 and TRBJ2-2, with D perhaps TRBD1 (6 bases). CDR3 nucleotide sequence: TGCGCCAGCAGCCAAGAGGGGACATTAATCACCGGGGAGCTGTTTTTT. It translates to CASSQEGTLITGELFF.